This T cell receptor beta chain comes out of a study of control samples from healthy donors and cancer patients. The CDR3 is made up of 14 amino acids. Germline V gives CDR1 LGHNA, CDR2 YNFKEQ. The V end was cut by 1 base, the J end by 10 bases, with 14 bases between. Sequencing was performed with immunoSEQ multiplex PCR; in TCRdb, only in-frame clones are kept and a portion is missing. Here the sample spans roughly 34,000 clones, around 86% being singletons. This clonotype was obtained from a woman aged 35 to 49 with lung cancer. J is TRBJ2-1 and V is TRBV4-2; no clear D gene. Sequencing was performed on PBMCs. The CDR3 protein is CASSQVYNHPEQFF. The CDR3 nucleotides read TGTGCCAGCAGCCAAGTGTACAATCACCCAGAGCAGTTCTTC.